This is a list of T cell receptor beta chains from one sample in a study of blood T cell repertoires in COVID-19. Generated by immunoSEQ multiplex PCR, the TCRdb table keeps only in-frame clones and is missing some. In the table there are under 150,000 clones, around 89% of which are singletons. Material for sequencing was PBMCs or T cells enriched from blood (not recorded which). All receptors come from a woman aged 25 to 39 with acute COVID-19. CDR3s include the opening cysteine and the closing phenylalanine or tryptophan. A D gene is named only where the DNA matches it firmly. Clone size appears in some rows only: once, few, many, or a class for an expanded clone.

j_gene: TRBJ2-1; d_gene: -; v_gene: TRBV7-9; abundance: -; CDR3nt: TGTGCCAGCAGCTTCGGCCTAGGGGCTGAGCAGTTCTTC; CDR3aa: CASSFGLGAEQFF
j_gene: TRBJ1-3; d_gene: -; v_gene: TRBV5-4; abundance: -; CDR3nt: TGTGCCAGCAGCTCAGAAGACTCTGGAAACACCATATATTTT; CDR3aa: CASSSEDSGNTIYF
j_gene: TRBJ2-7; d_gene: -; v_gene: TRBV7-8; abundance: -; CDR3nt: TGTGCCAGCGCCAGAGGGCACGTCGACGAGCAGTACTTC; CDR3aa: CASARGHVDEQYF
j_gene: TRBJ2-5; d_gene: -; v_gene: TRBV5-4; abundance: -; CDR3nt: TGTGCCAGCATCGACGACACTGAGACCCAGTACTTC; CDR3aa: CASIDDTETQYF
j_gene: TRBJ1-1; d_gene: TRBD1; v_gene: TRBV28; abundance: -; CDR3nt: TGTGCCAGCAGTTTCCCGCTTCGACAGGGCGAAATGAACACTGAAGCTTTCTTT; CDR3aa: CASSFPLRQGEMNTEAFF
j_gene: TRBJ2-7; d_gene: -; v_gene: TRBV5-1; abundance: -; CDR3nt: TGCGCCAGCGCCGCCGTCCAGGGGTCCTACGAGCAGTACTTC; CDR3aa: CASAAVQGSYEQYF
j_gene: TRBJ2-5; d_gene: -; v_gene: TRBV6-5; abundance: -; CDR3nt: TGTGCCAGCAGTTACAGGAGGGCAGGAGAGACCCAGTACTTC; CDR3aa: CASSYRRAGETQYF
j_gene: TRBJ1-5; d_gene: TRBD1; v_gene: TRBV28; abundance: -; CDR3nt: TGTGCCAGCAGTCCCTTCCGAGGGGGCAACAATCAGCCCCAGCATTTT; CDR3aa: CASSPFRGGNNQPQHF
j_gene: TRBJ2-1; d_gene: TRBD2; v_gene: TRBV28; abundance: few; CDR3nt: TGTGCCAGCGGGGGACAGGGACTAGCGGGAGGCTCCTCCTACAATGAGCAGTTCTTC; CDR3aa: CASGGQGLAGGSSYNEQFF
j_gene: TRBJ2-1; d_gene: TRBD1; v_gene: TRBV29-1; abundance: -; CDR3nt: TGCAGCGTTGAAGGGACAGGGAACAATGAGCAGTTCTTC; CDR3aa: CSVEGTGNNEQFF
j_gene: TRBJ2-2; d_gene: -; v_gene: TRBV6-2/TRBV6-3; abundance: -; CDR3nt: TGTGCCAGCAGTTACTCGAGGTCGGTCGGGGAGCTGTTTTTT; CDR3aa: CASSYSRSVGELFF
j_gene: TRBJ2-1; d_gene: TRBD2; v_gene: TRBV5-4; abundance: -; CDR3nt: TGTGCCAGCAGCCCCGCCGGGACTAGCGGGAGTTATGAGCAGTTCTTC; CDR3aa: CASSPAGTSGSYEQFF
j_gene: TRBJ1-4; d_gene: -; v_gene: TRBV27; abundance: -; CDR3nt: TGTACGGGGGGGGTAGGGGAAAAACTGTTTTTT; CDR3aa: CTGGVGEKLFF
j_gene: TRBJ1-4; d_gene: -; v_gene: TRBV15; abundance: -; CDR3nt: TGTGCCACCAGTTGGATTAAGCGAACAAATGAAAAACTGTTTTTT; CDR3aa: CATSWIKRTNEKLFF
j_gene: TRBJ1-2; d_gene: TRBD1; v_gene: TRBV5-1; abundance: -; CDR3nt: TGCGCCAGCAGCTTGGCCCAGACAGGGCAGACCCGTGGCTACACCTTC; CDR3aa: CASSLAQTGQTRGYTF
j_gene: TRBJ1-1; d_gene: TRBD1; v_gene: TRBV7-9; abundance: -; CDR3nt: TGTGCCAGCAGCGGTCGGACAGGGGGGGCCCTGAACACTGAAGCTTTCTTT; CDR3aa: CASSGRTGGALNTEAFF
j_gene: TRBJ2-1; d_gene: -; v_gene: TRBV6-6; abundance: -; CDR3nt: TGTGCCAGCAGGCCCACACAGGGCCTGGGTAGTGATGAGCAGTTCTTC; CDR3aa: CASRPTQGLGSDEQFF
j_gene: TRBJ2-1; d_gene: TRBD2; v_gene: TRBV5-1; abundance: few; CDR3nt: TGCGCCAGCAGCCCCGACTCTAGCGGCCTTCCCTACAATGAGCAGTTCTTC; CDR3aa: CASSPDSSGLPYNEQFF
j_gene: TRBJ2-7; d_gene: -; v_gene: TRBV20-1; abundance: -; CDR3nt: TGCAGTCGGGGCTACGAGCAGTACTTC; CDR3aa: CSRGYEQYF
j_gene: TRBJ2-7; d_gene: TRBD1; v_gene: TRBV29-1; abundance: -; CDR3nt: TGCAGCATACGACAGGGGACGGCTGGGTCCTACGAGCAGTACTTC; CDR3aa: CSIRQGTAGSYEQYF
j_gene: TRBJ1-2; d_gene: -; v_gene: TRBV7-3; abundance: -; CDR3nt: TGTGCCAGCAGCCCGCGGGCGTATGGCTACACCTTC; CDR3aa: CASSPRAYGYTF
j_gene: TRBJ2-3; d_gene: TRBD2; v_gene: TRBV4-3; abundance: -; CDR3nt: TGCGCCAGCAGCCACAACCGCCGGGGGGGGTCTAGCACAGATACGCAGTATTTT; CDR3aa: CASSHNRRGGSSTDTQYF
j_gene: TRBJ1-3; d_gene: -; v_gene: TRBV15; abundance: -; CDR3nt: TGTGCCACCAGCGTTCTCAGCTCTGGAAACACCATATATTTT; CDR3aa: CATSVLSSGNTIYF
j_gene: TRBJ2-2; d_gene: -; v_gene: TRBV24-1; abundance: -; CDR3nt: TGTGCCACCAGTGACCAGGGTCCCTCGAACACCGGGGAGCTGTTTTTT; CDR3aa: CATSDQGPSNTGELFF
j_gene: TRBJ1-5; d_gene: -; v_gene: TRBV19; abundance: -; CDR3nt: TGTGCCAGTAGTTGGTCAGGGCCAACAAATCAGCCCCAGCATTTT; CDR3aa: CASSWSGPTNQPQHF
j_gene: TRBJ1-1; d_gene: TRBD1; v_gene: TRBV28; abundance: -; CDR3nt: TGTGCCAGCAGTTTTTTCGGGACAGCGGGTGTTTTGGTGAACACTGAAGCTTTCTTT; CDR3aa: CASSFFGTAGVLVNTEAFF
j_gene: TRBJ2-5; d_gene: TRBD1; v_gene: TRBV28; abundance: -; CDR3nt: TGTGCCAGCAGTGGGACAGAAGATCCCCAAGAGACCCAGTACTTC; CDR3aa: CASSGTEDPQETQYF
j_gene: TRBJ2-7; d_gene: -; v_gene: TRBV28; abundance: -; CDR3nt: TGTGCCAGCGTGGGGCCCTACGAGCAGTACTTC; CDR3aa: CASVGPYEQYF
j_gene: TRBJ2-1; d_gene: -; v_gene: TRBV5-1; abundance: -; CDR3nt: TGCGCCAGCAGCTTGAGCACTAGTGGTTACAATGAGCAGTTCTTC; CDR3aa: CASSLSTSGYNEQFF
j_gene: TRBJ1-3; d_gene: -; v_gene: TRBV19; abundance: -; CDR3nt: TGTGCCAGCGCAGCGGGACACGGATTAAACACCATATATTTT; CDR3aa: CASAAGHGLNTIYF
j_gene: TRBJ2-5; d_gene: TRBD1; v_gene: TRBV7-8; abundance: -; CDR3nt: TGTGCCAGCAGCCCGCGGACAGGCCAAGAGACCCAGTACTTC; CDR3aa: CASSPRTGQETQYF
j_gene: TRBJ2-1; d_gene: -; v_gene: TRBV28; abundance: -; CDR3nt: TGTGCCAGCAGTTTCTCTTGGGAGGAGGCCTACAATGAGCAGTTCTTC; CDR3aa: CASSFSWEEAYNEQFF
j_gene: TRBJ1-2; d_gene: -; v_gene: TRBV28; abundance: -; CDR3nt: TGTGCCAGCAGTTTACCAGGGGACTATGGCTACACCTTC; CDR3aa: CASSLPGDYGYTF
j_gene: TRBJ2-7; d_gene: -; v_gene: TRBV3-1/TRBV3-2; abundance: few; CDR3nt: TGTGCCAGCAGCCACGTAGACGAGCAGTACTTC; CDR3aa: CASSHVDEQYF
j_gene: TRBJ2-5; d_gene: -; v_gene: TRBV7-9; abundance: -; CDR3nt: TGTGCCAGCAGCTACTCGATGACTATTATAGAGACCCAGTACTTC; CDR3aa: CASSYSMTIIETQYF
j_gene: TRBJ2-7; d_gene: TRBD2; v_gene: TRBV20-1; abundance: -; CDR3nt: TGCAGTGCTAGTCAGGGGACTAGCGGGATCTCTCCCCACGAGCAGTACTTC; CDR3aa: CSASQGTSGISPHEQYF
j_gene: TRBJ2-5; d_gene: TRBD2; v_gene: TRBV4-1; abundance: -; CDR3nt: TGCGCCAGCAGCCAAGATAGGATAGCGGGAGGGGCCCTTTGGGAGACCCAGTACTTC; CDR3aa: CASSQDRIAGGALWETQYF
j_gene: TRBJ1-5; d_gene: TRBD1; v_gene: TRBV30; abundance: -; CDR3nt: TGTGCCTGGAGTCACGATGCGGACAGGGGCAATCAGCCCCAGCATTTT; CDR3aa: CAWSHDADRGNQPQHF
j_gene: TRBJ2-3; d_gene: -; v_gene: TRBV7-2; abundance: -; CDR3nt: TGTGCCAGCAGCAGCCGGGAATCGGCAGATACGCAGTATTTT; CDR3aa: CASSSRESADTQYF
j_gene: TRBJ2-1; d_gene: -; v_gene: TRBV7-2; abundance: -; CDR3nt: TGTGCCAGCATCCCCTCTACGGGGGTGGCTTACAATGAGCAGTTCTTC; CDR3aa: CASIPSTGVAYNEQFF
j_gene: TRBJ2-6; d_gene: -; v_gene: TRBV27; abundance: once; CDR3nt: TGTGCCAGCAAGACAGTCTTTACTGGGGCCAACGTCCTGACTTTC; CDR3aa: CASKTVFTGANVLTF